The present entry profiles one T cell receptor beta chain with its context. These data belong to a study of T-cell memory formation after mild COVID-19. Study at large: Among the donors, TCR clusters were largely specific to each donor.

TCRdb reanalysed the 5' RACE reads using MiXCR and keeps one entry per CDR3 protein. The sample consists of tens of thousands of distinct CDR3 sequences, about 15% of them appearing once. The source is a man younger than 35 who had mild COVID-19 (a few samples of this study predate the infection). Cell type and time point are not known. The sample taken for sequencing was PBMCs or a T cell subset sorted from them (not recorded which).

The CDR3 bases are TGTGCCAGCAGTTTAAAGGCCGGAGGGGACAGGGGAAGGCACATTCAGTACTTC. Residues: CASSLKAGGDRGRHIQYF. The chain carries TRBV12-3 or TRBV12-4 and TRBJ2-4; the match to TRBD1 covers 10 bases. V dropped 2 bases and J dropped 8; count of bases not matched to a gene: 15. The CDR3 contains 18 residues.